This T cell receptor (beta chain) was documented in a study of cytomegalovirus exposure and HLA in healthy donors. Notes on the study in general: Fewer N-insertions (relative to the roughly 670-donor mean) were reportedly seen in an Asian-associated ancestry cluster in a later analysis. Later analysis associated a missense DCLRE1C variant with TCR beta V- and J-gene trimming.

A multiplex PCR was run with 60 Vbeta primers and 13 Jbeta primers. Using immunoSEQ multiplex PCR, the repertoire was profiled, and TCRdb retains in-frame clones only, with some absent. The table has around 120,000 clones, roughly 70% seen once. The CDR3 extends over 15 amino acids. Per germline, CDR1 MNHEY and CDR2 SVGAGI. Germline trimming cut 5 bases from V and 4 bases from J; bases unmatched to any gene: 6. Turning to this clone: The antigen is not known.

This TCR derives from a woman in her thirties or forties in good health and CMV-seronegative. Sequencing was done on a sample of PBMCs. The chain recombines TRBV6-5 with TRBJ2-1; TRBD1 matches 9 bases. DNA of the CDR3: TGTGCCAGCAGTATGTCGGGACAGGGATACAATGAGCAGTTCTTC. Protein product: CASSMSGQGYNEQFF.